This T cell receptor (beta chain) was obtained from a study of molecular identifiers for immune sequencing clone quantification. TCRdb re-derived calls from the PCR reads in MiXCR, one entry per CDR3 protein. The sample holds 2,000 to 3,000 distinct CDR3 sequences; approximately 24% are singletons and the top ten take about 10%. This clonotype is medium-sized (0.01 to 0.1%) by share. Looked up from germline, CDR1 is SGDLS and CDR2 is YYNGEE. With 3 bases removed from V and 5 bases from J, the gap between germline ends came to 8 bases. The CDR3 sequence is 12 residues long. This chain links TRBV9 with TRBJ1-2; D gene uncertain. The sample was naive CD8+ T cells from blood, with Jurkat cell RNA spiked in. Subset indicated: FACS-sorted CD8+CD4-CCR7+CD45RA+ naive T cells. This receptor was taken from a human donor in good health. Some libraries in this study had Jurkat cell RNA spiked in. In DNA, the CDR3 is TGTGCCAGCAGCGCCAACGGGTATGGCTACACCTTC. This translates into CASSANGYGYTF.